This T cell receptor (beta chain) was identified in a study of cytomegalovirus exposure and HLA in healthy donors. Remarks on this clone: The antigen remains undetermined.

Germline V gives CDR1 MNHEY, CDR2 SVGAGI. This CDR3 has 16 residues. V lost 2 bases and J 5 bases, leaving 19 bases between the germline ends. Whole-study findings and limits: Prediction of most subjects' HLA-A and HLA-B alleles by TCR beta sequences was reportedly accurate. Trimming of TCR beta V- and J-genes showed a link, identified in a later analysis, to a missense DCLRE1C variant. CMV serostatus was the only recorded immune exposure for donors.

This PCR relied on a set of 60 Vbeta primers and 13 Jbeta primers. Assay used: immunoSEQ multiplex PCR; TCRdb lists only in-frame clones, some missing. The sample consists of some 120,000 clones, around three quarters of them appearing once. This chain connects TRBV6-5 to TRBJ2-7, with a possible D match to TRBD2 (8 bases). The receptor was isolated from a man aged 30-40 years in good health and CMV-seronegative. Sequencing used PBMCs. For the CDR3, the DNA is TGTGCCAGCAGTTACCGGACTAGCAGGGGGAAGAACGAGCAGTACTTC. This gives the protein CASSYRTSRGKNEQYF.